These T cell receptor beta chains were read from a single sample in a study of Ad26.COV2.S vaccination and SARS-CoV-2 variants. TCRdb's table, derived via immunoSEQ multiplex PCR, lists solely in-frame clones and lacks some. The repertoire holds approximately 420,000 clones, with 70% to 90% as singletons. The source was peripheral blood, collected in a trial of Ad26.COV2.S vaccine versus placebo. All receptors derive from a person between 18 and 65 years old who received the Ad26.COV2.S COVID-19 vaccine or a placebo. Both conserved end residues are part of each CDR3. Fields, in order: D gene, V gene, clone size, J gene, CDR3 DNA, CDR3 protein. D genes are given only for firm matches. Part of the rows lack a size; the others show once, few, many or a class for expanded clones.

TRBD1	TRBV6-5	once	TRBJ1-1	TGTGCCAGCGGGCGGCAGGGGGAGAACACTGAAGCTTTCTTT	CASGRQGENTEAFF
NA	TRBV5-1	NA	TRBJ2-5	TGCGCCAGCAGCACCGGACTACCAGGGCAAGAGACCCAGTACTTC	CASSTGLPGQETQYF
NA	TRBV7-9	NA	TRBJ1-5	TGTGCCAGCAGCTTAGGGGTAGGAAATCAGCCCCAGCATTTT	CASSLGVGNQPQHF
NA	TRBV4-2	NA	TRBJ1-3	TGTGCCAGCAGCCAATCGTCAGGGAGCTCTGGAAACACCATATATTTT	CASSQSSGSSGNTIYF
NA	TRBV27	NA	TRBJ1-5	TGTGCCAGCAGTCCTCTCAAAGGGTTCAATCAGCCCCAGCATTTT	CASSPLKGFNQPQHF
NA	TRBV20-1	NA	TRBJ1-6	TGCAGTCCCTACAGTGGTTCACCCCTCCACTTT	CSPYSGSPLHF
NA	TRBV6-4	NA	TRBJ2-2	TGTGCCAGCAGTGACTCGGAGGCCGGGGAGCTGTTTTTT	CASSDSEAGELFF
NA	TRBV5-3	NA	TRBJ1-1	TGTGCCAGAAGCCCCGGGAGGACTGAAGCTTTCTTT	CARSPGRTEAFF
NA	TRBV7-8	NA	TRBJ1-2	TGTGCCAGCAGCTCCGACAGGACTAACTATGGCTACACCTTC	CASSSDRTNYGYTF
TRBD2	TRBV6-2/TRBV6-3	NA	TRBJ2-1	TGTGCCAGCAGTAGGGACTACTCCTCCTACAATGAGCAGTTCTTC	CASSRDYSSYNEQFF
NA	TRBV29-1	once	TRBJ2-5	TGCAGCGTTGTAGGGGCACGACAAGAGACCCAGTACTTC	CSVVGARQETQYF
TRBD1	TRBV18	few	TRBJ1-1	TGTGCCAGCTCTCCAAGGGACAGGGGGCCCACTGAAGCTTTCTTT	CASSPRDRGPTEAFF
NA	TRBV12-3/TRBV12-4	NA	TRBJ1-5	TGTGCCAGCAGTTTAGCCGATCAGCCCCAGCATTTT	CASSLADQPQHF
NA	TRBV7-8	NA	TRBJ1-1	TGTGCCAGCAGCTTACTCCGGAGGGTATTAGACACTGAAGCTTTCTTT	CASSLLRRVLDTEAFF
NA	TRBV30	NA	TRBJ1-1	TGTGCCTCCCGAATTACCTTAAACACTGAAGCTTTCTTT	CASRITLNTEAFF
NA	TRBV6-1	NA	TRBJ2-7	TGTGCCAGCAGTGAAGGCGGGGGCCCAACCTACGAGCAGTACTTC	CASSEGGGPTYEQYF
TRBD2	TRBV19	NA	TRBJ2-7	TGTGCCAGTAGTCCAGCCGGACTAGCCCGCTCCTACGAGCAGTACTTC	CASSPAGLARSYEQYF
TRBD2	TRBV24-1	NA	TRBJ2-3	TGTGCCACCGAGAGGACTAGCGGCACAGATACGCAGTATTTT	CATERTSGTDTQYF
NA	TRBV4-1	NA	TRBJ2-4	TGCGCCAGCAGCCAGGCCGGCACGGGCATTCAGTACTTC	CASSQAGTGIQYF
TRBD1	TRBV4-3	NA	TRBJ2-7	TGCGCCAGCAGCCAAGAATTGGACAGGGGTATGTACGAGCAGTACTTC	CASSQELDRGMYEQYF
NA	TRBV28	NA	TRBJ1-5	TGTGCCAGCAGTTTCGTCCGTAGTCAGCCCCAGCATTTT	CASSFVRSQPQHF
TRBD2	TRBV7-9	once	TRBJ2-1	TGTGCCAGCAGCAACCGGAGGACTAGCGGGAGCTACAATGAGCAGTTCTTC	CASSNRRTSGSYNEQFF
NA	TRBV19	NA	TRBJ2-7	TGTGCCAGTAGTATAGTAGGGAACGAGCAGTACTTC	CASSIVGNEQYF
NA	TRBV28	NA	TRBJ2-1	TGTGCCAGCAGTCCCGCCTGGGGGGCGAGTCACGATGAGCAGTTCTTC	CASSPAWGASHDEQFF
NA	TRBV3-1/TRBV3-2	NA	TRBJ1-1	TGTGCCAGCAGCCAAGCGAACACTGAAGCTTTCTTT	CASSQANTEAFF
NA	TRBV18	NA	TRBJ2-4	TGTGCCAGCTCCACGACCGAAACGGGGGACCTAGCCAAAAACATTCAGTACTTC	CASSTTETGDLAKNIQYF
NA	TRBV27	NA	TRBJ1-4	TGTGCCAGCAGTCCATACACCGCAACTAATGAAAAACTGTTTTTT	CASSPYTATNEKLFF
TRBD1	TRBV10-1	NA	TRBJ2-7	TGCGCCAGCAGCCTAACCGGGACAGGGGCCGACGAGCAGTACTTC	CASSLTGTGADEQYF
TRBD1	TRBV6-5	NA	TRBJ1-1	TGTGCCAGCAGCCACTCACAGGGGGCCACTGAAGCTTTCTTT	CASSHSQGATEAFF
NA	TRBV11-2	NA	TRBJ2-2	TGTGCCAGCAGCCAGGGAGGAAGCGGCGGGGAGCTGTTTTTT	CASSQGGSGGELFF
NA	TRBV3-1/TRBV3-2	NA	TRBJ1-6	TGTGCCAGCAGCCAAGCCCCGGACACTAGTTTCACCCTCCACTTT	CASSQAPDTSFTLHF
NA	TRBV10-3	NA	TRBJ2-2	TGTGCCATCAGTGAGGAGACAGATCCTCGGGAGCTGTTTTTT	CAISEETDPRELFF
NA	TRBV7-2	NA	TRBJ2-7	TGTGCCAGCAGCTTAGGGGCGGGGGCCGCCTACGAGCAGTACTTC	CASSLGAGAAYEQYF
NA	TRBV7-2	NA	TRBJ1-4	TGTGCCAGCAGCTTTCCACGGACCGAACTGTTTTTT	CASSFPRTELFF
NA	TRBV6-1	NA	TRBJ1-4	TGTGCCAGCAGTGAGCACCTCACAGGGACCGAAAAACTGTTTTTT	CASSEHLTGTEKLFF
NA	TRBV30	NA	TRBJ1-2	TGTGCCTGGAGCAGTGGATTCCAGGCGTCGTATGGCTACACCTTC	CAWSSGFQASYGYTF
NA	TRBV4-3	NA	TRBJ2-3	TGCGCCAGCAGCGGGGTAGGGGAGAGGACAGATACGCAGTATTTT	CASSGVGERTDTQYF